The T cell receptor beta chain under discussion was sequenced for a study of glioma-infiltrating T cells after dendritic cell vaccination. Study at large: Glioblastoma patients came from Phase I and II dendritic cell vaccination trials. Patients received three intradermal dendritic cell vaccine injections at biweekly intervals.

TCRB CDR3 was amplified from 2 ug genomic DNA or less. Measured with immunoSEQ multiplex PCR; TCRdb has only the in-frame clones, and not every one. The data contain about 82,000 clones, about 90% of them singletons. Blood PBMC samples: pre-vaccination, two weeks post third vaccination, and at tumor progression. The J segment lost 7 bases and the V segment lost 7 bases, leaving 13 bases of the junction unmatched. CDR1 SGHVS and CDR2 FQNEAQ come from the germline V gene. CDR3 length: 16 residues. The sequences come from blood, collected before dendritic cell vaccination. This clonotype was obtained from a human donor with glioblastoma. V is TRBV7-8 and J is TRBJ1-2, with TRBD1 matching 12 bases. CDR3 amino acids: CASKSGTGGAVGGYTF. CDR3 bases: TGTGCCAGCAAATCCGGGACAGGGGGCGCGGTGGGTGGCTACACCTTC. The full variable domain, rest sourced from reference TRBV7-8 and TRBJ1-2, is GAGVSQSPRYKVAKRGQDVALRCDPISGHVSLFWYQQALGQGPEFLTYFQNEAQLDKSGLPSDRFFAERPEGSVSTLKIQRTQQEDSAVYLCASKSGTGGAVGGYTFGSGTRLTVV.